These T cell receptor beta chains were read from a single sample in a study of breast tumors, draining lymph nodes, adjacent tissues. One entry per CDR3 protein results from TCRdb running MiXCR on the multiplex PCR reads. The sample holds around 110,000 distinct CDR3 sequences; roughly 33% are singletons and the top ten take under 6%. Material for sequencing was axillary lymph node tissue. The receptors stem from a female donor with breast cancer. Some clones in this sample may be carry-over from other donors' samples. Each CDR3 is given with its conserved first and last residue. D genes are given only for firm matches. Rows may omit the clone size; those that give it use once, few, many or a size class.

clone size: many; J gene: TRBJ1-2; V gene: TRBV4-1; D gene: .; CDR3 protein: CASSQDEGLSNYGYTF; CDR3 DNA: TGCGCCAGCAGCCAAGATGAAGGTCTTTCTAACTATGGCTACACCTTC
clone size: .; J gene: TRBJ1-6; V gene: TRBV4-2; D gene: TRBD1; CDR3 protein: CASSRNLPGTGTSPLHF; CDR3 DNA: TGTGCCAGCAGCCGAAACTTACCCGGGACAGGGACTTCACCCCTCCACTTT
clone size: many; J gene: TRBJ2-5; V gene: TRBV29-1; D gene: .; CDR3 protein: CSVERAGKETQYF; CDR3 DNA: TGCAGCGTTGAAAGGGCAGGAAAAGAGACCCAGTACTTC
clone size: many; J gene: TRBJ1-2; V gene: TRBV20-1; D gene: .; CDR3 protein: CSARLHGSPYGYTF; CDR3 DNA: TGCAGTGCTAGACTCCACGGAAGCCCCTATGGCTACACCTTC
clone size: .; J gene: TRBJ2-1; V gene: TRBV6-1; D gene: TRBD2; CDR3 protein: CASNQRDTYNEQFF; CDR3 DNA: TGTGCCAGCAACCAGCGGGATACCTACAATGAGCAGTTCTTC
clone size: many; J gene: TRBJ1-2; V gene: TRBV20-1; D gene: .; CDR3 protein: CSARVVRANYGYTF; CDR3 DNA: TGCAGTGCTAGAGTCGTCAGAGCTAACTATGGCTACACCTTC
clone size: many; J gene: TRBJ1-5; V gene: TRBV7-6; D gene: .; CDR3 protein: CASSQNQPQHF; CDR3 DNA: TGTGCCAGCAGCCAAAATCAGCCCCAGCATTTT
clone size: few; J gene: TRBJ2-5; V gene: TRBV6-2/TRBV6-3; D gene: .; CDR3 protein: CASSYTHDRIKETQYF; CDR3 DNA: TGTGCCAGCAGTTACACCCATGACAGGATTAAAGAGACCCAGTACTTC
clone size: many; J gene: TRBJ2-2; V gene: TRBV5-8; D gene: .; CDR3 protein: CASSLWQNTGELFF; CDR3 DNA: TGTGCCAGCAGCTTATGGCAGAACACCGGGGAGCTGTTTTTT
clone size: many; J gene: TRBJ1-2; V gene: TRBV9; D gene: TRBD1; CDR3 protein: CASSGPGQGSYGYTF; CDR3 DNA: TGTGCCAGCAGCGGCCCGGGACAGGGGTCCTATGGCTACACCTTC
clone size: many; J gene: TRBJ2-6; V gene: TRBV7-8; D gene: TRBD1; CDR3 protein: CASARGLLSGANVLTF; CDR3 DNA: TGTGCCAGCGCCAGGGGGCTTCTCTCTGGGGCCAACGTCCTGACTTTC
clone size: many; J gene: TRBJ2-5; V gene: TRBV7-9; D gene: TRBD1; CDR3 protein: CASSLGDRVLFQEPQYF; CDR3 DNA: TGTGCCAGCAGCTTAGGAGACAGGGTCCTGTTTCAAGAGCCCCAGTACTTC
clone size: many; J gene: TRBJ2-7; V gene: TRBV12-3/TRBV12-4; D gene: .; CDR3 protein: CASSSGPMSSYEQYF; CDR3 DNA: TGTGCCAGCAGTTCGGGACCGATGAGCTCCTACGAGCAGTACTTC
clone size: few; J gene: TRBJ2-1; V gene: TRBV6-5; D gene: TRBD1; CDR3 protein: CASSYSGDSWKFF; CDR3 DNA: TGTGCCAGCAGTTACTCTGGGGACAGTTGGAAGTTCTTC
clone size: many; J gene: TRBJ2-3; V gene: TRBV24-1; D gene: .; CDR3 protein: CATSDILAGEADTQYF; CDR3 DNA: TGTGCCACCAGTGATATTCTAGCAGGGGAAGCAGATACGCAGTATTTT
clone size: many; J gene: TRBJ1-4; V gene: TRBV28; D gene: TRBD1; CDR3 protein: CASRTRDRVGTNEKLFF; CDR3 DNA: TGTGCCAGCAGGACCCGGGACAGGGTTGGTACTAATGAAAAACTGTTTTTT
clone size: many; J gene: TRBJ2-2; V gene: TRBV7-2; D gene: TRBD2; CDR3 protein: CANPRGGMNTGELFF; CDR3 DNA: TGTGCCAACCCTCGGGGGGGGATGAACACCGGGGAGCTGTTTTTT
clone size: .; J gene: TRBJ1-1; V gene: TRBV11-3; D gene: .; CDR3 protein: CASSLRRNTGAFF; CDR3 DNA: TGTGCCAGCAGCTTAAGGAGGAACACTGGAGCTTTCTTT
clone size: many; J gene: TRBJ2-1; V gene: TRBV2; D gene: .; CDR3 protein: CASMSQNEQFF; CDR3 DNA: TGTGCCAGCATGAGTCAAAATGAGCAGTTCTTC
clone size: many; J gene: TRBJ1-2; V gene: TRBV5-1; D gene: .; CDR3 protein: CASSFSQRDYGYTF; CDR3 DNA: TGCGCCAGCAGCTTTAGCCAGAGAGACTATGGCTACACCTTC
clone size: many; J gene: TRBJ2-1; V gene: TRBV20-1; D gene: .; CDR3 protein: CSARWRVLGAQFF; CDR3 DNA: TGCAGTGCTCGCTGGAGGGTTTTAGGTGCGCAGTTCTTC
clone size: many; J gene: TRBJ1-2; V gene: TRBV18; D gene: TRBD1; CDR3 protein: CASSPGTGEGYTF; CDR3 DNA: TGTGCCAGCTCCCCCGGGACAGGGGAGGGCTACACCTTC
clone size: .; J gene: TRBJ2-5; V gene: TRBV24-1; D gene: .; CDR3 protein: CATSDPGRRGETQDF; CDR3 DNA: TGTGCCACCAGTGATCCTGGGCGGAGGGGGGAAACCCAAGACTTC
clone size: .; J gene: TRBJ1-1; V gene: TRBV5-6; D gene: .; CDR3 protein: CASSRWVDTEAFF; CDR3 DNA: TGTGCCAGCAGCAGATGGGTTGACACTGAAGCTTTCTTT
clone size: .; J gene: TRBJ1-1; V gene: TRBV18; D gene: .; CDR3 protein: CASSPLDGNTEAFF; CDR3 DNA: TGTGCCAGCTCCCCTTTAGACGGCAACACTGAAGCTTTCTTT
clone size: .; J gene: TRBJ1-2; V gene: TRBV7-9; D gene: TRBD1; CDR3 protein: CASSIGQGVLYGYTF; CDR3 DNA: TGTGCCAGCAGCATAGGACAGGGGGTTCTCTATGGCTACACCTTC
clone size: .; J gene: TRBJ1-6; V gene: TRBV28; D gene: .; CDR3 protein: CASRVTAYNSPLHF; CDR3 DNA: TGTGCTAGCAGGGTGACAGCTTATAATTCACCCCTCCACTTT
clone size: .; J gene: TRBJ2-7; V gene: TRBV20-1; D gene: .; CDR3 protein: CSVQGARSLSSYEQYF; CDR3 DNA: TGCAGTGTTCAGGGAGCCCGCTCCCTCAGCTCCTACGAGCAGTACTTC
clone size: many; J gene: TRBJ2-2; V gene: TRBV4-2; D gene: TRBD2; CDR3 protein: CASSQLTSEGGELFF; CDR3 DNA: TGTGCCAGCAGCCAATTGACTAGCGAGGGCGGGGAGCTGTTTTTT
clone size: many; J gene: TRBJ2-5; V gene: TRBV7-9; D gene: TRBD1; CDR3 protein: CASSFTGGTEETQYF; CDR3 DNA: TGTGCCAGCAGCTTCACAGGGGGCACTGAAGAGACCCAGTACTTC
clone size: .; J gene: TRBJ2-7; V gene: TRBV7-2; D gene: .; CDR3 protein: CASSLAAGLSYEQHF; CDR3 DNA: TGTGCCAGCAGCCTAGCTGCGGGGTTGTCCTACGAGCAGCACTTC
clone size: many; J gene: TRBJ2-3; V gene: TRBV10-3; D gene: .; CDR3 protein: CAPGQSSTDTQYF; CDR3 DNA: TGTGCCCCAGGACAGTCTAGCACAGATACGCAGTATTTT
clone size: .; J gene: TRBJ1-5; V gene: TRBV20-1; D gene: TRBD1; CDR3 protein: CSARDSGQEIQPQHF; CDR3 DNA: TGCAGTGCTAGAGACTCGGGACAGGAGATCCAGCCCCAGCATTTT
clone size: .; J gene: TRBJ1-2; V gene: TRBV11-3; D gene: TRBD1; CDR3 protein: CASSLVIGQGASYGYTF; CDR3 DNA: TGTGCCAGCAGCTTAGTGATCGGACAGGGGGCAAGCTATGGCTACACCTTC
clone size: many; J gene: TRBJ2-5; V gene: TRBV20-1; D gene: .; CDR3 protein: CSAPAPGETQYF; CDR3 DNA: TGCAGTGCCCCCGCTCCCGGGGAGACCCAGTACTTC
clone size: .; J gene: TRBJ1-6; V gene: TRBV7-2; D gene: .; CDR3 protein: CASSLGFRANSPLHF; CDR3 DNA: TGTGCCAGCAGCTTGGGGTTTAGGGCGAATTCACCCCTCCACTTT
clone size: few; J gene: TRBJ1-5; V gene: TRBV28; D gene: .; CDR3 protein: CASSAGTRSDQPQHF; CDR3 DNA: TGTGCCAGCAGTGCCGGGACTAGGAGTGATCAGCCCCAGCATTTT
clone size: many; J gene: TRBJ2-7; V gene: TRBV14; D gene: TRBD2; CDR3 protein: CASSHDHQRLARSSYEQYF; CDR3 DNA: TGTGCCAGCAGCCATGACCACCAAAGACTAGCGCGAAGCTCCTACGAGCAGTACTTC
clone size: .; J gene: TRBJ1-1; V gene: TRBV30; D gene: TRBD1; CDR3 protein: CALGQGIEAFF; CDR3 DNA: TGTGCCTTGGGACAGGGCATTGAAGCTTTCTTT
clone size: .; J gene: TRBJ2-3; V gene: TRBV6-2/TRBV6-3; D gene: .; CDR3 protein: CASSPPGGPTDMQYF; CDR3 DNA: TGTGCCAGCAGTCCCCCCGGGGGGCCCACAGATATGCAGTATTTT
clone size: .; J gene: TRBJ1-3; V gene: TRBV7-9; D gene: TRBD1; CDR3 protein: CASSLGSGTGGFGNTIYF; CDR3 DNA: TGTGCCAGCAGCTTAGGCTCCGGGACAGGGGGTTTCGGGAACACCATATATTTT
clone size: few; J gene: TRBJ1-2; V gene: TRBV5-8; D gene: TRBD1; CDR3 protein: CASSPDRAAGCTF; CDR3 DNA: TGTGCCAGCAGCCCGGACAGGGCGGCGGGCTGCACCTTC
clone size: .; J gene: TRBJ2-7; V gene: TRBV20-1; D gene: .; CDR3 protein: CSAPTGKGYEQYF; CDR3 DNA: TGCAGTGCTCCAACGGGAAAGGGGTACGAGCAGTACTTC
clone size: .; J gene: TRBJ2-1; V gene: TRBV28; D gene: TRBD2; CDR3 protein: CASSQAGGVDNEQFF; CDR3 DNA: TGTGCCAGCAGCCAAGCGGGAGGGGTGGACAATGAGCAGTTCTTC
clone size: many; J gene: TRBJ1-5; V gene: TRBV6-1; D gene: .; CDR3 protein: CASSESLLQPQHF; CDR3 DNA: TGTGCCAGCAGTGAGAGTCTATTGCAGCCCCAGCATTTT
clone size: .; J gene: TRBJ1-1; V gene: TRBV18; D gene: .; CDR3 protein: CASSPGLEGTEAFF; CDR3 DNA: TGTGCCAGCTCACCTGGCCTGGAAGGGACTGAAGCTTTCTTT
clone size: many; J gene: TRBJ2-1; V gene: TRBV10-3; D gene: .; CDR3 protein: CAIRPHGTNNEQFF; CDR3 DNA: TGTGCCATACGCCCTCACGGGACGAACAATGAGCAGTTCTTC
clone size: many; J gene: TRBJ1-2; V gene: TRBV6-2/TRBV6-3; D gene: .; CDR3 protein: CASSYEGHGYTF; CDR3 DNA: TGTGCCAGCAGTTACGAGGGGCATGGCTACACCTTC
clone size: .; J gene: TRBJ1-2; V gene: TRBV2; D gene: .; CDR3 protein: CASSGREGYTF; CDR3 DNA: TGTGCCAGCAGTGGGAGGGAGGGCTACACCTTC
clone size: many; J gene: TRBJ2-5; V gene: TRBV10-1; D gene: .; CDR3 protein: CASSGGAGETQYF; CDR3 DNA: TGCGCCAGCAGTGGGGGGGCCGGGGAGACCCAGTACTTC
clone size: many; J gene: TRBJ1-5; V gene: TRBV6-6; D gene: TRBD1; CDR3 protein: CASSYSTGTGISNQPQHF; CDR3 DNA: TGTGCCAGCAGTTACTCCACCGGGACAGGGATTAGCAATCAGCCCCAGCATTTT
clone size: many; J gene: TRBJ2-3; V gene: TRBV15; D gene: .; CDR3 protein: CATSRGVAVTDTQYF; CDR3 DNA: TGTGCCACCAGCAGAGGGGTAGCGGTCACAGATACGCAGTATTTT